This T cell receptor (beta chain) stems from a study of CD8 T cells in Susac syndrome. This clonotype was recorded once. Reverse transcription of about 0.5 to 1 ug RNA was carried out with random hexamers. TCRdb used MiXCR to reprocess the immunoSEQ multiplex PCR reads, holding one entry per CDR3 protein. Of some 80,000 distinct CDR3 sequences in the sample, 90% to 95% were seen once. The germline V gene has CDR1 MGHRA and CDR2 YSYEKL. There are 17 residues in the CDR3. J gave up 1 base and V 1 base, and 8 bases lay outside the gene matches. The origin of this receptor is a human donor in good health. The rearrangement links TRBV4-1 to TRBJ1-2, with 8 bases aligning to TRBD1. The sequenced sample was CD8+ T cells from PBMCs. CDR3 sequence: CASSQVGTGGNNYGYTF. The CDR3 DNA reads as TGCGCCAGCAGCCAAGTTGGGACAGGAGGGAATAACTATGGCTACACCTTC.